What follows are 17 T cell receptor beta chains derived from one specimen sequenced in a study of OX40 agonist ivuxolimab in advanced cancers. Data came from immunoSEQ multiplex PCR; TCRdb stores just in-frame clones and leaves some out. The sample gives tens of thousands of clones, roughly nine tenths of which show up once; approximately 3.9% is in the top ten. The specimen comprised CD4+ or CD8+ T cells sorted from blood, sampled in a trial of the OX40 agonist ivuxolimab. The source is an adult with an advanced solid tumor such as melanoma, head and neck, liver or kidney cancer.

V and J are TRBV29-1 and TRBJ2-7, with 15 bases matching TRBD2. The junction had 6 bases not matched to a gene; V was cut back by 6 bases and J by 6 bases. Germline CDR1 reads SQVTM; CDR2 reads ANQGSEA. There are 14 residues in the CDR3. CDR3 DNA: TGCAGCGTCGGACTAGCGGGAGGGCCTAGCGAGCAGTACTTC. Amino acids: CSVGLAGGPSEQYF.

This chain joins TRBV5-4 and TRBJ2-1; TRBD1 is a possible D gene (5 bases). V gave up 7 bases and J gave up 8 bases, with 10 bases separating them. Germline CDR1 reads SGHNT; CDR2 reads YYREEE (reference sequence). The CDR3 covers 11 residues. CDR3 region: CASPQGHEQFF. The CDR3 nucleotides are TGTGCCAGCCCCCAGGGCCATGAGCAGTTCTTC. Variable domain in full (rest from reference TRBV5-4 and TRBJ2-1): ETGVTQSPTHLIKTRGQQVTLRCSSQSGHNTVSWYQQALGQGPQFIFQYYREEENGRGNFPPRFSGLQFPNYSSELNVNALELDDSALYLCASPQGHEQFFGPGTRLTVL.

This chain joins TRBV7-2 and TRBJ2-7; possible D gene TRBD2, 6 bases. This CDR3 contains 12 residues. CDR1 and CDR2 (germline): SGHTA, FQGNSA. Deletions cut 11 bases from V and 12 bases from J, with 23 bases between. The DNA for the CDR3 is TGTGCCCTTCTCGCGGGGAATGGCGGTATGTACTTC. Translating gives CALLAGNGGMYF.

Of note for this clone: At one of its ends the junction is not consistent with the germline gene, which may arise from a read error. The chain has TRBV7-7 and TRBJ2-1, with TRBD1 matching over 7 bases. CDR1 and CDR2 (germline): SSHAT, FNYEAQ (reference sequence). The length of the CDR3 is 15 residues. CDR3 sequence: CASSSDPGQNNEQFF. The CDR3 DNA sequence: TGTGCTAGCAGCTCCGATCCGGGACAGAACAATGAGCAGTTCTTC.

This chain connects TRBV4-1 to TRBJ2-3; weak D call: TRBD1 (6 bases). The CDR3 has 17 residues. Trimming stripped 2 bases from V and 2 bases from J, with 17 bases between. Germline V gives CDR1 MGHRA, CDR2 YSYEKL. The CDR3, as DNA: TGCGCCAGCAGCCAATTCGGGTCAGGGGTGGCCACAGATACGCAGTATTTT. Translated, it gives CASSQFGSGVATDTQYF.

The chain employs TRBV5-6 and TRBJ1-1, with 7 bases fitting TRBD1. The junction had 3 bases not matched to a gene; V was cut back by 0 bases and J by 1 base. Looked up from germline, CDR1 is SGHDT and CDR2 is YYEEEE. The CDR3 has 15 amino acids. The CDR3, as DNA: TGTGCCAGCAGCTTGGCCACAGGGGCGAACACTGAAGCTTTCTTT. This translates into CASSLATGANTEAFF.

This sequence joins TRBV6-5 and TRBJ1-6, with 8 bases fitting TRBD1. Germline-derived CDR1 and CDR2 are MNHEY and SVGAGI. The CDR3 has 15 amino acids. Germline trimming cut 6 bases from V and 6 bases from J; bases unmatched to any gene: 7. Here the CDR3 DNA reads TGTGCCAGCAGCCCGGACAGGGAAGGTAATTCACCCCTCCACTTT. This sequence encodes CASSPDREGNSPLHF.

This rearrangement joins TRBV19 to TRBJ1-2; maybe TRBD1 (6 bases). Germline V lookup: CDR1 LNHDA, CDR2 SQIVND (reference sequence). Trimming shortened V by 7 bases and J by 6 bases, and 12 bases separated the two germline ends. The CDR3 has 12 amino acids. The CDR3, as DNA: TGTGCCAGTAATACAGGGCCCGATGGCTACACCTTC. It encodes CASNTGPDGYTF.

The gene calls are TRBV5-1 and TRBJ1-1, with D uncertain. The V gene lost 6 bases and the J gene lost 3 bases, with 9 bases spanning the gap. The CDR3 has 12 amino acids. Germline V gene sequence: CDR1 SGHRS, CDR2 YFSETQ. CDR3 in amino acids: CASKVEDTEAFF. CDR3 DNA sequence: TGCGCCAGCAAAGTCGAGGACACTGAAGCTTTCTTT.

The rearrangement joins TRBV2 to TRBJ1-1; possible D gene TRBD1, 6 bases. This CDR3 is built from 14 residues. Trimming took 3 bases from V and 0 from J, leaving 8 bases between them. CDR1 and CDR2 from the germline V gene are SNHLY and FYNNEI. CDR3 sequence: CASSDQGMNTEAFF. CDR3 coding DNA: TGTGCCAGCAGTGATCAGGGGATGAACACTGAAGCTTTCTTT.

The chain employs TRBV6-5 and TRBJ2-7; no reliable D call. V lost 1 base, J lost 2 bases, and 9 bases lay in between. CDR1 and CDR2 from the germline V gene are MNHEY and SVGAGI. The CDR3 runs to 14 residues. This chain's CDR3 is CASSYFSATYEQYF. The CDR3 DNA reads TGTGCCAGCAGTTACTTTTCGGCGACCTACGAGCAGTACTTC.

The V gene is TRBV4-1, the J gene TRBJ1-1; no definite D call. This CDR3 contains 17 residues. Trimming left V 1 base short and J 5 bases short, with 20 bases between. In germline, CDR1 is MGHRA, CDR2 YSYEKL. The CDR3 sequence: CASSQGPHLSVRTEAFF. The CDR3 DNA is TGCGCCAGCAGCCAAGGCCCACATCTCTCGGTTCGGACTGAAGCTTTCTTT.

The J gene is TRBJ2-5, the V gene TRBV4-3; 12 bases map to TRBD2. The closer fit of TRBJ2-7 to the DNA end suggests the J call may be wrong. This CDR3 contains 16 residues. Germline CDR1 and CDR2: LGHNA and YSLEER. DNA of the CDR3: TGCGCCAGCAGCCAAGATCGGACTAGCGGGACCCTCGAGCAGTACTTC. It codes for CASSQDRTSGTLEQYF.

The chain is built from TRBV30 and TRBJ2-1; D possibly corresponds to TRBD2 (5 bases). V was cut by 0 bases and J by 3 bases, with 18 bases left in between. The CDR3 has 17 amino acids. Per the germline V gene, CDR1 is GTSNPN and CDR2 is SVGIG (reference sequence). CDR3 loop: CAWSVPILGVSYNEQFF. Here the CDR3 DNA reads TGTGCCTGGAGTGTACCTATCCTGGGAGTCAGCTACAATGAGCAGTTCTTC.

The J gene is TRBJ2-7, the V gene TRBV7-9; 7 nucleotides align to TRBD1. This CDR3 is 16 amino acids long. Germline V CDR1 and CDR2: SEHNR, FQNEAQ (reference sequence). V trimming: 1 base; J trimming: 5 bases; junction bases outside the gene matches: 11. The CDR3 DNA reads as TGTGCCAGCAGCTTAGGCCCGACAGGGAATATCAACGAGCAGTACTTC. As protein: CASSLGPTGNINEQYF.

The chain links TRBV5-6 to TRBJ2-6; no firm D call. The CDR3 sequence is 13 residues long. Per the germline V gene, CDR1 is SGHDT and CDR2 is YYEEEE. Trimming took 2 bases from V and 0 from J, leaving 0 bases between them. The chain's CDR3 is CASSFSGANVLTF. The CDR3 DNA reads TGTGCCAGCAGCTTCTCTGGGGCCAACGTCCTGACTTTC.

This chain connects TRBV4-2 to TRBJ2-7; 7 nucleotides match TRBD2. The V gene's germline CDR1 is LGHNA and CDR2 YNFKEQ. The CDR3 has 18 amino acids. With 2 bases clipped from V and 3 bases from J, the junction kept 16 bases outside the gene matches. CDR3 protein: CASSQFEGGARGGYEQYF. As DNA, the CDR3 is TGTGCCAGCAGCCAATTTGAAGGCGGAGCGCGCGGGGGCTACGAGCAGTACTTC.